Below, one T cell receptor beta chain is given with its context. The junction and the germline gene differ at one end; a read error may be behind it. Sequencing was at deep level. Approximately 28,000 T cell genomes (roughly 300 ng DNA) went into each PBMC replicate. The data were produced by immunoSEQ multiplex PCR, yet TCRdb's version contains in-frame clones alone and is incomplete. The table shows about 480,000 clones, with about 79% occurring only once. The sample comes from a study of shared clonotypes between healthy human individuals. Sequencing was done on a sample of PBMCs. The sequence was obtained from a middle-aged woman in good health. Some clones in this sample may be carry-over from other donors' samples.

As DNA, the CDR3 is TGCGCCAGCAGAGAACAGGGGGCGGAAAGGATCTTC. Translation: CASREQGAERIF. V gene TRBV10-2 combines with J gene TRBJ2-1; 9 bases are a match to TRBD1. The CDR3 length is 12 residues. Germline V CDR1 and CDR2: WSHSY, SAAADI.